This T cell receptor beta chain was found in a study of CD8+ T cells in alopecia areata. Broader study findings: Tofacitinib significantly reduced both scalp clonality and expanded CD8+ clones among the top 100. Although TCR sharing was seen in mice, sharing across patients was less clear, possibly for HLA-related reasons. Scalp sequencing also captures normal skin's resident alphabeta T cells.

Treatment given: oral pan-JAK inhibitor, 5-10 mg twice daily. Specimens obtained from alopecia areata patients comprised lesional scalp punch biopsies and peripheral blood. About this clone itself: Its antigen is as yet unknown.

It was cDNA, reverse transcribed from extracted RNA, that served as the sequencing template. Some clones are missing from TCRdb's copy, which holds only in-frame ones; the method was immunoSEQ multiplex PCR. Here the sample spans 180,000 or so clones, roughly 46% being singletons. The sample here was CD8+ T cells sorted from blood, taken between weeks 51 and 52, from a patient treated with tofacitinib. The TCR was taken from a human donor with alopecia areata.

The CDR3 sequence is CASSVLAGGSTDTQYF. CDR3 coding DNA: TGTGCCAGCAGTGTTCTAGCGGGGGGGAGCACAGATACGCAGTATTTT. This chain connects TRBV6-1 to TRBJ2-3; 12 bases fit TRBD2. V shed 4 bases and J 0 bases; nucleotides not matched to a gene: 2. CDR3 length: 16 amino acids. Germline V gene data show CDR1 as MNHNS and CDR2 as SASEGT.